This TCR beta chain was sequenced for a study of blood T cell repertoires in COVID-19. Trimming took off 5 bases at V and 0 bases at J, with 13 bases between the two ends. Germline values: CDR1 SEHNR, CDR2 FQNEAQ (reference sequence). This CDR3 has 16 amino acids. As handled by the study authors: How many nucleated cells were present was estimated from reference gene primer amplification. The assay was immunoSEQ multiplex PCR, and TCRdb's table has in-frame clones only and misses some. V, J and clone size reflect that table, while D and trimming were determined from the DNA. The data contain approximately 68,000 clones, roughly 80% of them singletons. This clone showed up just a few times.

This receptor was obtained from a man of 80 years or more with active COVID-19. The chain recombines TRBV7-9 with TRBJ1-4; TRBD1 is a possible D gene (5 bases). Specimen: peripheral blood. The CDR3 region has the DNA TGTGCCAGCAGCCGGGGGACTGTTGCAACTAATGAAAAACTGTTTTTT. This gives the protein CASSRGTVATNEKLFF.